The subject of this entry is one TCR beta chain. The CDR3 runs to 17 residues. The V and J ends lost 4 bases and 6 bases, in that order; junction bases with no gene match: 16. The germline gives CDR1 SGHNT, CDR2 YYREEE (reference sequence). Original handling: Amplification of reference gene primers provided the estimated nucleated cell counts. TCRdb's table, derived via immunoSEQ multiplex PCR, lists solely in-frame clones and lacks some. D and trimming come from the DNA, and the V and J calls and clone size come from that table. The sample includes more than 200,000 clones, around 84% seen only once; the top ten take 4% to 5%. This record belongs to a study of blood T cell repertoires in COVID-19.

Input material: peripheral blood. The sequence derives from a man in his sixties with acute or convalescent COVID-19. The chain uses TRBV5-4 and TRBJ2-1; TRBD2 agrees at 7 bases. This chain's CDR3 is CASSQPAWGGLGNEQFF. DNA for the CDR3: TGTGCCAGCAGCCAACCTGCCTGGGGGGGATTGGGCAATGAGCAGTTCTTC.